This TCR beta chain was found in a study of T cell repertoires in cytomegalovirus infection (dated by TCRdb to the late 2010s). With regard to the full study: Alongside well-studied HLA-B-restricted epitopes, the peptide stimulations were aimed at recently identified HLA-C-restricted CMV epitopes, whose presentation resists viral immunomodulation. Because public TCR beta signatures pointed to carriage of CMV infection together with the matching HLA type, the HLA type of each donor mattered for the analysis.

From its cysteine to its phenylalanine, the CDR3 spans 16 amino acids. Only the CDR3 portion is preserved as DNA: 48 bases, with reading frame beginning at the first base. Between the V and J ends, shortened by 0 bases and 0 bases respectively, the junction contains 12 bases. Per the germline V gene (reference sequence), LGHDT is the CDR1 and YNNKEL is the CDR2. In light of the paper, this sample's treatment or condition label describes: in vitro stimulation with specific CMV peptide epitopes to enrich CMV-specific T cells. These reads were obtained on an Illumina HiSeq 1500. TCRdb took the public reads, trimmed them with fastp at Q25, ran MiXCR for clone calling and kept in-frame beta chains. Rows with a matching CDR3 protein are joined into one entry that keeps the most common DNA and genes. The sample contains 100,000 to 150,000 distinct CDR3 sequences, approximately 30% of them found a single time. Of the sample, roughly 53% falls within the top ten clones.

A note on this clonotype: Its specific antigen is unknown. The input lacks base qualities; no much larger clone sits a single base away.

The paper as a whole reports these results and caveats: In both this cohort and an independent approximately 370-donor cohort, the cumulative frequency of public TCR beta family members distinguished carriers of CMV infection plus the relevant HLA type. The ex vivo response was dominated by HLA-C-restricted CMV-specific TCR beta clonotypes, which also provided the single most frequent clonotype in two of eight donors.

This receptor was taken from a human donor in good health (CMV status not recorded). Some clones in this sample may be carry-over from other donors' samples. The chain joins TRBV3-1 to TRBJ2-7, with the D gene not confidently named. The material was CD8+ T cells from cultured PBMCs, obtained from culture after CMV antigen stimulation. The CDR3 amino acid sequence is: CASSQDEGFSSYEQYF. At the DNA level, the sequence is TGTGCCAGCAGCCAAGATGAAGGGTTTAGCTCCTACGAGCAGTACTTC.